Below, 23 T cell receptor beta chains from the same sample are listed, as sequenced in a study of blood T cells in healthy people across ages. A second PCR, run for roughly 7 to 11 cycles, used a sample-barcoded 5' primer plus a J-beta primer mix. TCRdb re-called the 5' RACE reads through MiXCR, storing one row per CDR3 protein. This table holds about 730,000 distinct CDR3 sequences, 35% to 45% found once. Specimen: blood. These receptors were obtained from a woman aged 55-69 years in good health.

This clonotype was counted a single time. The chain is built from TRBV11-2 and TRBJ2-4, with a tentative D call TRBD1 (6 bases). The CDR3 has 14 residues. Trimming cost V 7 bases and J 8 bases, with 18 bases left between them. Per the germline V gene, CDR1 is SGHAT and CDR2 is FQNNGV. For the CDR3, the DNA is TGTGCCAGCACCCGGACGACAGGATGGGACATTCAGTACTTC. It specifies CASTRTTGWDIQYF.

The chain links TRBV6-2 or TRBV6-3 to TRBJ1-5; the D gene is possibly TRBD1 (6 bases). V was shortened by 0 bases and J by 2 bases, with 14 bases between the two germline ends. The CDR3 is 17 amino acids. The germline V gene encodes CDR1 MNHEY and CDR2 SVGEGT. CDR3 protein: CASSYSTGNVGNQPQHF. In nucleotides, the CDR3 is TGTGCCAGCAGTTACTCCACAGGGAATGTTGGCAATCAGCCCCAGCATTTT.

This chain uses TRBV10-3 with TRBJ2-1; 8 bases agree with TRBD1. Germline V gene lookup returns CDR1 ENHRY and CDR2 SYGVKD. J lost 4 bases, V lost 4 bases, and 3 bases had no gene match. The CDR3 consists of 14 residues. The CDR3 DNA sequence: TGTGCCATCAGTGGGGACAGGCGATACAATGAGCAGTTCTTC. Residues: CAISGDRRYNEQFF.

This clonotype appeared a few times. This chain uses TRBV7-3 with TRBJ2-1, with 10 positions matching TRBD1. This CDR3 comprises 15 residues. Germline V gene data show CDR1 as SGHTA and CDR2 as FQGTGA. After removal of 1 base from V and 5 bases from J, the junction contained 2 bases not matched to a gene. The CDR3, as DNA: TGTGCCAGCAGCTTAATCGGGACAGGGGACAATGAGCAGTTCTTC. It yields the protein CASSLIGTGDNEQFF.

This chain joins TRBV3-1 and TRBJ2-1; unclear D gene. Trimming pared 5 bases from V and 5 bases from J, leaving 16 bases between. The CDR3 covers 15 residues. CDR1 LGHDT and CDR2 YNNKEL come from the germline V gene (reference sequence). CDR3 DNA sequence: TGTGCCAGCAGCTTTTCCCCGGGTGAACACAATGAGCAGTTCTTC. Translating it yields CASSFSPGEHNEQFF.

The table lists this clonotype with many counts. The chain carries TRBV20-1 and TRBJ1-2; D unresolved. The CDR3 runs to 12 residues. Deletions cut 5 bases from V and 4 bases from J, with 11 bases between. The V gene's germline CDR1 is DFQATT and CDR2 SNEGSKA (reference sequence). The chain's CDR3 is CSAPPGGYGYTF. For the CDR3, the DNA is TGCAGTGCTCCACCGGGCGGCTATGGCTACACCTTC.

The V and J genes are TRBV5-1 and TRBJ2-5; 9 bases map to TRBD1. Unmatched junction bases numbered 12, after V lost 4 bases and J lost 5 bases. CDR1 SGHRS and CDR2 YFSETQ come from the germline V gene. CDR3 size: 16 residues. CDR3 DNA sequence: TGCGCCAGCAGCGGCGGGACAGGGTTCCTTCAGGAGACCCAGTACTTC. Protein product: CASSGGTGFLQETQYF.

The V call is TRBV20-1, the J call TRBJ2-5, with 8 bases identical to TRBD2. With 1 base clipped from V and 3 bases from J, the junction kept 13 bases outside the gene matches. Germline loops: CDR1 DFQATT, CDR2 SNEGSKA (reference sequence). The CDR3 spans 17 residues. The CDR3 DNA is TGCAGTGCTAGAGGTCTGTCTAGCGGGTGGACCAAAGAGACCCAGTACTTC. Translated: CSARGLSSGWTKETQYF.

The V and J genes are TRBV2 and TRBJ2-6; D possibly corresponds to TRBD1 (5 bases). The CDR3 is made up of 15 amino acids. CDR1 and CDR2 from the germline V gene are SNHLY and FYNNEI. V was cut by 7 bases and J by 1 base, with 11 bases left in between. The chain's CDR3 is CASTFKGSGANVLTF. The CDR3 nucleotides read TGTGCCAGCACTTTCAAGGGGTCTGGGGCCAACGTCCTGACTTTC.

This chain uses TRBV6-5 with TRBJ1-6; no clear D. Between the trimmed V and J ends, which lost 0 bases and 9 bases, there was a span of 6 bases. This CDR3 contains 13 residues. Germline CDR1 is MNHEY and CDR2 is SVGAGI. The CDR3 spells CASSYSTPSPLHF. The CDR3 DNA is TGTGCCAGCAGTTACTCGACGCCTTCACCCCTCCACTTT.

In this sample, this clonotype turned up many times. The rearrangement links TRBV10-3 to TRBJ2-7; D remains unclear. Trimming took off 3 bases at V and 3 bases at J, with 12 bases between the two ends. CDR3 length equals 14 residues. From germline, CDR1 is ENHRY and CDR2 SYGVKD. CDR3 nucleotides: TGTGCCATCAGTGACTCGAACGGTGACTACGAGCAGTACTTC. This sequence encodes CAISDSNGDYEQYF.

The genes are TRBV7-9 and TRBJ1-1, with unresolved D. Germline-derived CDR1 and CDR2 are SEHNR and FQNEAQ (reference sequence). The CDR3 runs to 13 residues. Deletions cut 11 bases from V and 1 base from J, with 14 bases between. CDR3 residues: CAGRRGGNTEAFF. As DNA, the CDR3 is TGTGCCGGAAGACGAGGCGGGAACACTGAAGCTTTCTTT.

V is TRBV5-1 and J is TRBJ2-1; 9 bases fit TRBD2. CDR1 and CDR2 from the germline V gene are SGHRS and YFSETQ. The CDR3 is 16 amino acids. V was clipped by 0 bases and J by 4 bases; unmatched bases: 5. CDR3 sequence (DNA): TGCGCCAGCAGCTTGGCCGGCGGGAGGGCTTACAATGAGCAGTTCTTC. This codes for CASSLAGGRAYNEQFF.

The chain couples TRBV4-1 to TRBJ2-5, with unresolved D. The J call may be incorrect, as the DNA end agrees better with TRBJ2-7. The CDR3 extends over 16 amino acids. CDR1 and CDR2 from the germline V gene are MGHRA and YSYEKL. The CDR3 sequence is CASSQVVRPSLYEQYF. DNA for the CDR3: TGCGCCAGCAGCCAAGTGGTCCGCCCATCACTCTACGAGCAGTACTTC.

This clonotype was seen more than once but under ten times. The V call is TRBV20-1, the J call TRBJ2-5; TRBD2 matches 14 bases. The ends lost 5 bases at V and 0 bases at J; junction bases unmatched: 2. This CDR3 comprises 15 residues. CDR1 DFQATT and CDR2 SNEGSKA come from the germline V gene (reference sequence). The CDR3 bases are TGCAGTGCTCGGACTAGCGGGGGGAACCAAGAGACCCAGTACTTC. Encoded protein: CSARTSGGNQETQYF.

The chain carries TRBV20-1 and TRBJ2-3, with D unresolved. The CDR3 is made up of 13 amino acids. Germline lookup yields CDR1 DFQATT and CDR2 SNEGSKA (reference sequence). V was pared by 8 bases and J by 1 base, with 13 bases between. The CDR3: CSLGPPGTDTQYF. Here the CDR3 DNA reads TGCAGTCTGGGCCCTCCGGGCACAGATACGCAGTATTTT.

The sample holds a few counts of this clonotype. This chain links TRBV18 with TRBJ2-3, with D unclear. Trimming took off 6 bases at V and 0 bases at J, with 13 bases between the two ends. This CDR3 comprises 15 residues. CDR1 is KGHSH, CDR2 LQKENI, per germline. CDR3 loop: CASSPPGRSTDTQYF. In nucleotides, the CDR3 is TGTGCCAGCTCGCCGCCCGGCAGGAGCACAGATACGCAGTATTTT.

Note on this clonotype: Relative to the germline gene, one junction end is altered; a read error may explain this. The J gene is TRBJ1-5, the V gene TRBV5-1; D gene ambiguous. From germline, CDR1 is SGHRS and CDR2 YFSETQ. The CDR3 is made up of 15 amino acids. The CDR3 coding sequence is TGCGCCAGCAGCTTGGGGTCCCAGAGCAATCAGCCCCGGCATTTT. This sequence encodes CASSLGSQSNQPRHF.

This clonotype was counted many times. The chain employs TRBV4-2 and TRBJ2-7; the D is unclear. Germline assignment: CDR1 LGHNA and CDR2 YNFKEQ. V was pared by 3 bases and J by 6 bases, with 6 bases between. There are 11 residues in the CDR3. The CDR3 here is CASSHGTEQYF. The CDR3 bases are TGTGCCAGCAGCCATGGTACCGAGCAGTACTTC.

The chain combines TRBV12-3 or TRBV12-4 with TRBJ2-5, with TRBD1 matching 7 bases. The J call is uncertain, as TRBJ2-7 better fits the DNA end. This CDR3 spans 14 amino acids. CDR3 region: CASRQQQGTDEQYF. The CDR3 DNA follows: TGTGCCAGCAGACAACAACAGGGGACCGACGAGCAGTACTTC.

This chain connects TRBV5-1 to TRBJ1-5; TRBD1 matches at 8 bases. This CDR3 has 15 amino acids. Trimming took 4 bases from V and 1 from J; bases not matched to a gene: 4. CDR1 SGHRS and CDR2 YFSETQ come from the germline V gene. The CDR3 here is CASSTTGDSNQPQHF. CDR3 coding DNA: TGCGCCAGCAGCACGACAGGGGACAGCAATCAGCCCCAGCATTTT. The full variable domain, with the rest looked up from reference TRBV5-1 and TRBJ1-5, is KAGVTQTPRYLIKTRGQQVTLSCSPISGHRSVSWYQQTPGQGLQFLFEYFSETQRNKGNFPGRFSGRQFSNSRSEMNVSTLELGDSALYLCASSTTGDSNQPQHFGDGTRLSIL.

This rearrangement joins TRBV5-1 to TRBJ2-5; unclear D gene. Germline CDR1 reads SGHRS; CDR2 reads YFSETQ. Trimming left V 0 bases short and J 4 bases short, with 13 bases between. The CDR3 is 15 residues long. The CDR3 region is CASSLVKSGRETQYF. The CDR3 DNA reads TGCGCCAGCAGCTTGGTAAAGTCCGGTAGAGAGACCCAGTACTTC.

On this clonotype itself: One junction end disagrees with the germline gene, perhaps due to a read error. The chain is built from TRBV12-3 or TRBV12-4 and TRBJ2-3, with D maybe TRBD2 (6 bases). The CDR3 runs 13 residues. The CDR3 is CASSRGVADAQYF. The CDR3 region has the DNA TGTGCCAGCAGCCGCGGGGTCGCAGATGCGCAGTATTTT.